A single sample is the source of the 12 T cell receptor beta chains below, sequenced in a study of early T cells in non-severe SARS-CoV-2 infection. TCRdb re-derived calls from the 5' RACE reads in MiXCR, one entry per CDR3 protein. Of around 27,000 distinct CDR3 sequences in the sample, around 6% were seen once. The sequenced material came from whole blood. Source of these receptors: an adult who was a healthcare worker with PCR-confirmed SARS-CoV-2 infection or an uninfected control (not recorded which).

The chain couples TRBV9 to TRBJ2-5; 7 bases align to TRBD2. Trimming removed 3 bases from V and 5 bases from J; junction bases left unmatched: 7. Germline CDR1 is SGDLS and CDR2 is YYNGEE. CDR3 size: 14 residues. CDR3 residues: CASSAGLSRETQYF. The CDR3 DNA reads as TGTGCCAGCAGCGCGGGACTATCAAGGGAGACCCAGTACTTC.

This clonotype was seen only a few times. This chain joins TRBV3-1 and TRBJ2-7, with D uncertain. The CDR3 runs 14 residues. V was clipped by 3 bases and J by 2 bases, with 11 bases between them. Germline V gene lookup returns CDR1 LGHDT and CDR2 YNNKEL (reference sequence). The CDR3: CASSHGPVAYEQYF. The CDR3 DNA sequence: TGTGCCAGCAGCCATGGACCCGTCGCCTACGAGCAGTACTTC.

The chain carries TRBV6-2 or TRBV6-3 and TRBJ1-1; 8 nucleotides match TRBD1. The germline V gene has CDR1 MNHEY and CDR2 SVGEGT. The CDR3 covers 15 residues. V was clipped by 6 bases and J by 2 bases; unmatched bases: 8. CDR3 in amino acids: CASRPIGTGNTEAFF. The CDR3 DNA is TGTGCCAGCAGACCTATTGGGACAGGAAACACTGAAGCTTTCTTT.

This clonotype was counted a few times. The genes are TRBV3-1 and TRBJ2-7; D ambiguous. Germline CDR1 reads LGHDT; CDR2 reads YNNKEL (reference sequence). Trimming removed 1 base from V and 5 bases from J, with 6 bases in between. The CDR3 is 12 amino acids. CDR3 residues: CASSQGAHEQYF. The CDR3 region has the DNA TGTGCCAGCAGCCAAGGGGCGCACGAGCAGTACTTC.

This clonotype is a singleton in its sample. This chain uses TRBV29-1 with TRBJ2-3; the D call may be TRBD1 or TRBD2 (5 bases each). The germline V gene has CDR1 SQVTM and CDR2 ANQGSEA. This CDR3 has 13 residues. The CDR3 coding sequence is TGCGGCGCCGGGACGACTAGCACAGATACGCAGTATTTT. Translation: CGAGTTSTDTQYF.

This clonotype was seen a handful of times. The J gene is TRBJ1-1, the V gene TRBV3-1; D is uncertain. This CDR3 is built from 14 residues. The germline V gene encodes CDR1 LGHDT and CDR2 YNNKEL (reference sequence). V was pared by 1 base and J by 5 bases, with 11 bases between. The CDR3 region has the DNA TGTGCCAGCAGCCAAGTTTCGCATGGGACTGAAGCTTTCTTT. Residues: CASSQVSHGTEAFF.

J is TRBJ2-2 and V is TRBV30; 10 bases are a match to TRBD2. The V and J ends lost 4 bases and 6 bases, in that order; junction bases with no gene match: 5. The CDR3 loop spans 14 amino acids. The germline CDR1 and CDR2 sequences are GTSNPN and SVGIG (reference sequence). The CDR3 DNA follows: TGTGCCTGGAAACCTAGCGGGAGATCCGGGGAGCTGTTTTTT. It encodes CAWKPSGRSGELFF.

At least ten counts were recorded for this clonotype. This chain connects TRBV28 to TRBJ2-7, with TRBD2 matching 11 bases. CDR1 and CDR2 (germline): MDHEN, SYDVKM. The ends lost 8 bases at V and 2 bases at J; junction bases unmatched: 5. The length of the CDR3 is 14 residues. The CDR3 is CASRPSGRTYEQYF. The CDR3, as DNA: TGTGCCAGCCGACCTAGCGGGAGGACCTACGAGCAGTACTTC. The whole variable domain, remainder taken from reference TRBV28 and TRBJ2-7, is DVKVTQSSRYLVKRTGEKVFLECVQDMDHENMFWYRQDPGLGLRLIYFSYDVKMKEKGDIPEGYSVSREKKERFSLILESASTNQTSMYLCASRPSGRTYEQYFGPGTRLTVT.

This clonotype has ten or more counts. The chain is built from TRBV4-2 and TRBJ2-1; 9 positions match TRBD1. CDR1 and CDR2 (germline): LGHNA, YNFKEQ. V lost 8 bases to trimming and J lost 8 bases; unmatched junction nucleotides: 16. This CDR3 has 16 amino acids. DNA for the CDR3: TGTGCCAGCCGTCATAGTCCGGGACAGGGAATGGATGAGCAGTTCTTC. Residues: CASRHSPGQGMDEQFF.

In this sample, this clonotype turned up many times. V gene TRBV10-3 combines with J gene TRBJ2-1; 13 positions match TRBD2. Germline V gives CDR1 ENHRY, CDR2 SYGVKD. The trim removed 5 bases at V and 0 bases at J, leaving 1 base unmatched. There are 16 residues in the CDR3. This chain's CDR3 is CAISRLAGGSYNEQFF. The CDR3 DNA sequence: TGTGCCATCAGTCGACTAGCGGGGGGCTCCTACAATGAGCAGTTCTTC.

This clonotype was found many times. This chain uses TRBV10-3 with TRBJ2-7, with 10 bases identical to TRBD2. The V segment lost 6 bases and the J segment 1 base; nucleotides outside the gene matches: 3. Germline V gene data show CDR1 as ENHRY and CDR2 as SYGVKD. The CDR3 sequence is 14 residues long. The CDR3 protein is CAISLLAGSYEQYF. CDR3 bases: TGTGCCATCAGCCTACTAGCGGGGTCCTACGAGCAGTACTTC.

Ten or more counts support this clonotype. The chain links TRBV6-2 or TRBV6-3 to TRBJ2-3, with D perhaps TRBD1 (6 bases). The germline V gene encodes CDR1 MNHEY and CDR2 SVGEGT. V lost 1 base to trimming and J lost 2 bases, with 10 bases between them. The CDR3 is made up of 15 amino acids. The CDR3 reads CASSYLGASTDTQYF. The CDR3 bases are TGTGCCAGCAGTTACTTGGGGGCCTCCACAGATACGCAGTATTTT.